Listed here are 10 T cell receptor beta chains from one sample, sequenced in a study of T cell responses to AZD1222 COVID-19 vaccine. TCRdb's copy holds only in-frame clones and misses some; the assay was immunoSEQ multiplex PCR. Among about 120,000 clones listed, under 95% were seen once. The specimen comprised peripheral blood, sampled on day 0 of AZD1222 vaccination. These receptors were taken from an adult in good health.

In this sample, this clone turned up once. The V call is TRBV10-2, the J call TRBJ1-1; 10 positions match TRBD1. V lost 8 bases and J lost 13; bases outside the gene matches: 10. There are 12 residues in the CDR3. Germline V gene data show CDR1 as WSHSY and CDR2 as SAAADI. The CDR3 nucleotides read TGCGCCAGCGGACGGGACAGGGGTTTTGGTTTCTTT. Amino acid sequence: CASGRDRGFGFF.

This chain connects TRBV19 to TRBJ1-3; tentatively, D is TRBD1 (5 bases). CDR1 LNHDA and CDR2 SQIVND come from the germline V gene (reference sequence). This CDR3 is 14 amino acids long. With 5 bases removed from V and 4 bases from J, the gap between germline ends came to 12 bases. CDR3 sequence (DNA): TGTGCCAGTAGTCCACAGGTTCGGGGAAACACCATATATTTT. It yields the protein CASSPQVRGNTIYF.

V and J are TRBV24-1 and TRBJ2-2, with D perhaps TRBD1 or TRBD2 (6 bases each). The length of the CDR3 is 14 residues. Germline-derived CDR1 and CDR2 are KGHDR and SFDVKD. Deletions cut 3 bases from V and 6 bases from J, with 10 bases between. In nucleotides, the CDR3 is TGTGCCACCAGTGATCCCGGGGGCCCCGGGGAGCTGTTTTTT. The encoded protein is CATSDPGGPGELFF.

This chain uses TRBV27 with TRBJ1-3; D remains ambiguous. The V gene lost 0 bases and the J gene lost 6 bases, with 12 bases spanning the gap. The CDR3 runs 15 residues. Germline-derived CDR1 and CDR2 are MNHEY and SMNVEV (reference sequence). CDR3 loop: CASSLSSGMTNTIYF. The CDR3 coding sequence is TGTGCCAGCAGTTTATCAAGTGGCATGACAAACACCATATATTTT.

V gene TRBV4-2 combines with J gene TRBJ2-5; 15 bases fit TRBD2. V shed 6 bases and J 4 bases; nucleotides not matched to a gene: 9. Germline V lookup: CDR1 LGHNA, CDR2 YNFKEQ. The CDR3 has 17 amino acids. The chain's CDR3 is CASSSSGTSGGPETQYF. The CDR3 bases are TGTGCCAGCAGTTCGTCCGGGACTAGCGGGGGGCCAGAGACCCAGTACTTC.

J is TRBJ2-2 and V is TRBV9, with D possibly being TRBD1 or TRBD2 (5 bases each). With 0 bases removed from V and 1 base from J, the gap between germline ends came to 13 bases. CDR1 SGDLS and CDR2 YYNGEE come from the germline V gene. This CDR3 has 17 residues. In DNA, the CDR3 is TGTGCCAGCAGCGTAGTATCGGGGACGGGGAACACCGGGGAGCTGTTTTTT. Translation gives CASSVVSGTGNTGELFF.

The chain links TRBV10-2 to TRBJ2-7, with a tentative D call TRBD2 (6 bases). The CDR3 totals 13 residues. Germline assignment: CDR1 WSHSY and CDR2 SAAADI. V was cut by 7 bases and J by 2 bases, with 12 bases left in between. CDR3 in amino acids: CASTLAPAYEQYF. In nucleotides, the CDR3 is TGCGCCAGCACACTAGCCCCCGCCTACGAGCAGTACTTC.

This rearrangement joins TRBV2 to TRBJ1-6; 8 bases are a match to TRBD1. Per the germline V gene, CDR1 is SNHLY and CDR2 is FYNNEI. This CDR3 comprises 13 residues. V dropped 10 bases and J dropped 10; count of bases not matched to a gene: 9. The CDR3 region has the DNA TGTGCCACCCTGAGGACAGGGCGCTCACCCCTCCACTTT. It codes for CATLRTGRSPLHF.

The chain has TRBV7-2 and TRBJ2-7, with a tentative D call TRBD1 (5 bases). Germline loops: CDR1 SGHTA, CDR2 FQGNSA. The CDR3 length is 14 residues. With 2 bases removed from V and 0 bases from J, the gap between germline ends came to 8 bases. The CDR3 reads CASSLHRSSYEQYF. In DNA form, the CDR3 reads TGTGCCAGCAGCTTACACAGGTCCTCCTACGAGCAGTACTTC.

The chain uses TRBV27 and TRBJ2-3; unclear D gene. This CDR3 is 13 amino acids long. Per the germline V gene, CDR1 is MNHEY and CDR2 is SMNVEV (reference sequence). V was pared by 2 bases and J by 8 bases, with 11 bases between. CDR3 coding DNA: TGTGCCAGCAGTTTAAGTCCCGGTGCTACGCAGTATTTT. It is translated as CASSLSPGATQYF.